The clone carrying this T cell receptor beta chain was picked up a small number of times. Its cognate antigen is unknown. The CDR3 consists of 13 residues. The V gene's germline CDR1 is SGHAT and CDR2 FQNNGV. V was pared by 7 bases and J by 4 bases, with 10 bases between. TCRdb keeps only in-frame clones here, not all; method: immunoSEQ multiplex PCR. The sample contains about 23,000 clones, 70% to 75% of which appear only once. Focal radiation and CTLA-4 blockade (ipilimumab) were tested in chemo-refractory metastatic non-small-cell lung cancer patients. This specimen comes from a study of radiotherapy plus CTLA-4 blockade in lung cancer. Background on the study: In 18% of patients, objective responses were seen; 25% to 40% had disease control.

Study observations and caveats: Reports identified early blood T cell clone dynamics, with interferon-beta, as the best response predictor. Following radiotherapy plus ipilimumab, tumor-derived TCR clones expanded in the blood.

The sequence derives from a human donor with non-small cell lung cancer whose response to radiotherapy plus ipilimumab could not be evaluated. V and J are TRBV11-2 and TRBJ1-4; no definite D call. The sample was peripheral blood, taken from a patient treated with radiotherapy plus ipilimumab. CDR3 DNA sequence: TGTGCCAGCACGGGCGGGCTTAATGAAAAACTGTTTTTT. Its translation is CASTGGLNEKLFF.